The clone carrying this TCR beta chain appeared a few times. This entry belongs to a study of T cells in Graves' hyperthyroidism and ophthalmopathy. Per germline, CDR1 SGHVS and CDR2 FQNEAQ. The CDR3 totals 19 residues. V shed 1 base, J shed 1 base, and the junction held 8 bases outside the gene matches. Amplification of TCR beta CDR3 regions was performed using RNA transcripts as template. Researchers ran a first-round RT-PCR on the TCR CDR3 using the HTBI primer set. TCRdb re-called the multiplex PCR reads with MiXCR, one entry per CDR3 protein. The sample lists roughly 420,000 distinct CDR3 sequences; 15% to 19% were seen once. Newly diagnosed hyperthyroidism, duration under 2 months, in patients aged 18 to 65.

The sequencing sample was made of blood. The rearrangement joins TRBV7-8 to TRBJ2-3; TRBD2 agrees at 13 bases. The receptor was isolated from a woman younger than 35 with Graves' hyperthyroidism. The CDR3 protein is CASSLELGLAGVGTDTQYF. The DNA for the CDR3 is TGTGCCAGCAGCTTAGAACTTGGACTAGCGGGAGTGGGCACAGATACGCAGTATTTT. The full variable domain, with the rest looked up from reference TRBV7-8 and TRBJ2-3, is GAGVSQSPRYKVAKRGQDVALRCDPISGHVSLFWYQQALGQGPEFLTYFQNEAQLDKSGLPSDRFFAERPEGSVSTLKIQRTQQEDSAVYLCASSLELGLAGVGTDTQYFGPGTRLTVL.